The 14 T cell receptor beta chains given below trace back to one sample, sequenced in a study of metastatic and nonmetastatic thyroid tumors. Thyroid surgery had not been preceded by any treatment in any patient. TCRdb re-clonotyped the PCR reads through MiXCR. Among some 20,000 clones listed, approximately 24% were seen once. Sequenced material: adjacent normal tissue. These receptors came from a female donor with papillary thyroid cancer or a benign thyroid nodule (not recorded which). Some clones in this sample may be carry-over from other donors' samples.

V and J are TRBV5-1 and TRBJ1-1; D may be TRBD1 (6 bases). With 0 bases removed from V and 3 bases from J, the gap between germline ends came to 6 bases. CDR3 length: 13 residues. Germline V CDR1 and CDR2: SGHRS, YFSETQ. The CDR3 nucleotides read TGCGCCAGCAGCTTGGGACAGGACACTGAAGCTTTCTTT. Translating it yields CASSLGQDTEAFF. Full variable domain (outside the CDR3, taken from reference TRBV5-1 and TRBJ1-1): KAGVTQTPRYLIKTRGQQVTLSCSPISGHRSVSWYQQTPGQGLQFLFEYFSETQRNKGNFPGRFSGRQFSNSRSEMNVSTLELGDSALYLCASSLGQDTEAFFGQGTRLTVV.

This clone has a count of ten or more. This chain uses TRBV5-6 with TRBJ2-5; TRBD1 or TRBD2 may be the D gene (5 bases each). Per germline, CDR1 SGHDT and CDR2 YYEEEE. The length of the CDR3 is 14 residues. Trimming left V 2 bases short and J 5 bases short, with 13 bases between. The CDR3 nucleotides are TGTGCCAGCAGCTTCGTCGGGACGGGGGAGACCCAGTACTTC. It codes for CASSFVGTGETQYF.

Notes on this clone: This sample also contains other DNA sequences that code for the same CDR3. The chain's CDR3 is CASSLSGGFGNTIYF. The CDR3, as DNA: TGTGCCAGCAGCTTATCAGGGGGCTTTGGAAACACCATATATTTT. This sequence joins TRBV7-3 and TRBJ1-3; TRBD1 agrees at 8 bases. The germline CDR1 and CDR2 sequences are SGHTA and FQGTGA. The junction had 3 bases not matched to a gene; V was cut back by 2 bases and J by 3 bases. The CDR3 sequence is 15 residues long. The whole variable domain, remainder taken from reference TRBV7-3 and TRBJ1-3, is GAGVSQTPSNKVTEKGKYVELRCDPISGHTALYWYRQSLGQGPEFLIYFQGTGAADDSGLPNDRFFAVRPEGSVSTLKIQRTERGDSAVYLCASSLSGGFGNTIYFGEGSWLTVV.

This clone has a handful of counts. This chain links TRBV30 with TRBJ1-2; D not resolved. Germline V gives CDR1 GTSNPN, CDR2 SVGIG (reference sequence). Trimming left V 0 bases short and J 4 bases short, with 6 bases between. The CDR3 covers 12 residues. For the CDR3, the DNA is TGTGCCTGGAGTGTCGGTGGCTATGGCTACACCTTC. It specifies CAWSVGGYGYTF.

The chain links TRBV11-3 to TRBJ2-2; 8 positions match TRBD1. The CDR3 covers 15 residues. With 0 bases clipped from V and 7 bases from J, the junction kept 4 bases outside the gene matches. Germline V gene lookup returns CDR1 SGHNT and CDR2 YENEEA. This CDR3 reads CASSLDPGGSGELFF. The CDR3 DNA is TGTGCCAGCAGCTTAGATCCAGGGGGCAGCGGGGAGCTGTTTTTT.

The V and J genes are TRBV4-3 and TRBJ2-3; 8 positions match TRBD2. The CDR3 sequence is 16 residues long. CDR1 and CDR2 (germline): LGHNA, YSLEER. Germline trimming cut 0 bases from V and 8 bases from J; bases unmatched to any gene: 10. CDR3 amino acids: CASSQDGLAGGGTQYF. The CDR3 nucleotides are TGCGCCAGCAGCCAAGATGGGCTAGCGGGTGGGGGTACGCAGTATTTT.

The table lists this clone with a few counts. The V gene is TRBV2, the J gene TRBJ1-6, with D perhaps matching TRBD1 (6 bases). V shed 6 bases and J shed 10 bases, with 13 bases lying between them. CDR1 SNHLY and CDR2 FYNNEI come from the germline V gene. The CDR3 runs 13 residues. CDR3 in amino acids: CASRGGLRSPLHF. DNA for the CDR3: TGTGCCAGCAGGGGGGGCTTGCGGTCACCCCTCCACTTT. The entire variable domain, with the rest obtained from reference TRBV2 and TRBJ1-6, is as follows: EPEVTQTPSHQVTQMGQEVILRCVPISNHLYFYWYRQILGQKVEFLVSFYNNEISEKSEIFDDQFSVERPDGSNFTLKIRSTKLEDSAMYFCASRGGLRSPLHFGNGTRLTVT.

The genes are TRBV2 and TRBJ1-6, with D possibly TRBD1 on 6 matching bases. V shed 6 bases and J shed 6 bases, with 12 bases lying between them. This CDR3 is built from 14 residues. Germline V gives CDR1 SNHLY, CDR2 FYNNEI. The CDR3: CASSGTRTNSPLHF. CDR3 DNA sequence: TGTGCCAGCAGCGGGACACGGACTAATTCACCCCTCCACTTT.

V and J are TRBV7-2 and TRBJ1-6, with D maybe TRBD1 (5 bases). The CDR3 loop spans 18 amino acids. V lost 0 bases and J lost 5, with 17 bases in between. From germline, CDR1 is SGHTA and CDR2 FQGNSA. The DNA for the CDR3 is TGTGCCAGCAGCTTAGCGCCCTCAGGGATGGTTAATAATTCACCCCTCCACTTT. Encoded protein: CASSLAPSGMVNNSPLHF.

The chain employs TRBV28 and TRBJ1-1, with D perhaps matching TRBD1 (5 bases). The germline V and J ends were trimmed by 4 bases and 9 bases, with 12 bases remaining between them. Per germline, CDR1 MDHEN and CDR2 SYDVKM. The CDR3 is made up of 12 amino acids. The CDR3 here is CASSSQGLQAFF. CDR3 in DNA: TGTGCCAGCAGTTCGCAGGGCCTTCAAGCTTTCTTT.

This clone was detected many times. CDR3: CASSPRSNQPQHF. CDR3 nucleotide sequence: TGTGCCAGCAGCCCCAGAAGCAATCAGCCCCAGCATTTT. V usage is TRBV7-2 and J usage is TRBJ1-5; no definite D call. CDR1 and CDR2 (germline): SGHTA, FQGNSA. CDR3 size: 13 residues. V lost 5 bases and J lost 1, with 6 bases in between.

This clone was seen only a few times. The rearrangement joins TRBV11-2 to TRBJ2-1; D not certain. The V end was cut by 5 bases, the J end by 7 bases, with 9 bases between. The germline V gene encodes CDR1 SGHAT and CDR2 FQNNGV. This CDR3 is 12 amino acids long. The CDR3 reads CASSPTGNEQFF. The CDR3 nucleotides read TGTGCCAGCAGCCCAACCGGGAATGAGCAGTTCTTC.

This clone was seen a handful of times. This chain links TRBV28 with TRBJ1-1, with D hard to call. Trimming removed 6 bases from V and 3 bases from J, with 11 bases in between. The germline gives CDR1 MDHEN, CDR2 SYDVKM. This CDR3 region has 13 residues. For the CDR3, the DNA is TGTGCCAGCAGGAGATCAGGTGACACTGAAGCTTTCTTT. It codes for CASRRSGDTEAFF.

V and J are TRBV20-1 and TRBJ2-6; possibly TRBD1 or TRBD2 for D (6 bases each). Germline lookup yields CDR1 DFQATT and CDR2 SNEGSKA (reference sequence). The V gene lost 5 bases and the J gene lost 2 bases, with 10 bases spanning the gap. This CDR3 has 14 amino acids. Here the CDR3 DNA reads TGCAGTGCTGGGGGGCGGGCTGGGGCCAACGTCCTGACTTTC. It encodes CSAGGRAGANVLTF.